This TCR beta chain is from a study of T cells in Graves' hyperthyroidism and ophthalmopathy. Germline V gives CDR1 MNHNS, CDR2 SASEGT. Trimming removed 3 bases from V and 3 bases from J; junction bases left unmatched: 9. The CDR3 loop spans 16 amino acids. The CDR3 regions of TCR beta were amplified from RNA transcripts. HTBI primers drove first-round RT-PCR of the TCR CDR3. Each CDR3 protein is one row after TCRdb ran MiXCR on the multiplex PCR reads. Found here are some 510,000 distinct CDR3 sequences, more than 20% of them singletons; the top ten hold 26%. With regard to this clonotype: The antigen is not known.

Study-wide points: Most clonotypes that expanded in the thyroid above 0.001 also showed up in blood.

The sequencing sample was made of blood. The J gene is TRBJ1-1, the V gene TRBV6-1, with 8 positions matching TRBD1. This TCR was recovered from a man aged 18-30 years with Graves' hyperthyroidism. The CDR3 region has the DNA TGTGCCAGCAGTGAGGCCGTGACAGGGGCTGACACTGAAGCTTTCTTT. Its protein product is CASSEAVTGADTEAFF.